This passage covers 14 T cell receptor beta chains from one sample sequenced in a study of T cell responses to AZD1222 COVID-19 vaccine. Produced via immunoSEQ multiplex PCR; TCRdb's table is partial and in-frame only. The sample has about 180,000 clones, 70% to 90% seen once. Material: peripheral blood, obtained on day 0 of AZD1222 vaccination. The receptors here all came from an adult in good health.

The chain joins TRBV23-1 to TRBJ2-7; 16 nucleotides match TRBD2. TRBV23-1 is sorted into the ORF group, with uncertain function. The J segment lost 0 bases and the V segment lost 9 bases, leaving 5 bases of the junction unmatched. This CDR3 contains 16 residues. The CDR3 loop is CARGLAGGGSSYEQYF. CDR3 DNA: TGCGCCAGGGGACTAGCGGGAGGGGGAAGCTCCTACGAGCAGTACTTC.

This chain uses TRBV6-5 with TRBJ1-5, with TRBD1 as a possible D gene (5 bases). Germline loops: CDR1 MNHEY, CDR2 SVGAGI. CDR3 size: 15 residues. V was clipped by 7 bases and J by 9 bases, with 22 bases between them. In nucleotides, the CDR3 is TGTGCCAGCACGAGCACACCAGGGATGGGTCTGCCCCAGCATTTT. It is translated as CASTSTPGMGLPQHF.

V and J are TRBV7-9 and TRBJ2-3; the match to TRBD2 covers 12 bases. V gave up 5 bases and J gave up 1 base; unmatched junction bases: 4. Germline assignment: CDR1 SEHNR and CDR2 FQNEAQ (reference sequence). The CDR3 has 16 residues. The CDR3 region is CASSSRLAGGTDTQYF. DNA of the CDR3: TGTGCCAGCAGCAGTCGACTAGCGGGGGGCACAGATACGCAGTATTTT.

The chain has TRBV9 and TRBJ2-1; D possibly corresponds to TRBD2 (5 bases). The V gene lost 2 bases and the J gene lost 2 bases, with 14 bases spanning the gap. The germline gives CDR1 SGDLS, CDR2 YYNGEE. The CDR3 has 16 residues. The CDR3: CASSVYLTEAYNEQFF. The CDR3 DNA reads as TGTGCCAGCAGCGTGTACTTAACGGAGGCCTACAATGAGCAGTTCTTC. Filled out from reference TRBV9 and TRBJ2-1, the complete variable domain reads DSGVTQTPKHLITATGQRVTLRCSPRSGDLSVYWYQQSLDQGLQFLIQYYNGEERAKGNILERFSAQQFPDLHSELNLSSLELGDSALYFCASSVYLTEAYNEQFFGPGTRLTVL.

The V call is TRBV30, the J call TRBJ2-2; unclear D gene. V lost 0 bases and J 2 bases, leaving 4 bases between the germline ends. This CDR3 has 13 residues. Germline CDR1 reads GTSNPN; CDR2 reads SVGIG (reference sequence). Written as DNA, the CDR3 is TGTGCCTGGAGTGTAATAAACACCGGGGAGCTGTTTTTT. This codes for CAWSVINTGELFF.

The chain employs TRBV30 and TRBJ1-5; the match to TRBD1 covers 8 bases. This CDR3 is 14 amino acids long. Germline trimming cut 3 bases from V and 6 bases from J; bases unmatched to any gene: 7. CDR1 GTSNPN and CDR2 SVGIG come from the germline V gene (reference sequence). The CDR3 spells CAWRGRGQGQPQHF. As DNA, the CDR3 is TGTGCCTGGAGGGGCAGGGGGCAAGGTCAGCCCCAGCATTTT.

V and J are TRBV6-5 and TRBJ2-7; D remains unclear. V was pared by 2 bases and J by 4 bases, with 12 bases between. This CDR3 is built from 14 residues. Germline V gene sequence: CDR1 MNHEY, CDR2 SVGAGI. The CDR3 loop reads CASSYRQTDYEQYF. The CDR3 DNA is TGTGCCAGCAGTTACCGGCAGACCGATTACGAGCAGTACTTC.

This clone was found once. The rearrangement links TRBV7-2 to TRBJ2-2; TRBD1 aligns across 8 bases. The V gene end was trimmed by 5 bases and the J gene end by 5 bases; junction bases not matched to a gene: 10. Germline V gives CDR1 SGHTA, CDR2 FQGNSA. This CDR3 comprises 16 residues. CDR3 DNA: TGTGCCAGCAGCCCCCCCCGGACAGGGCGGACCGGGGAGCTGTTTTTT. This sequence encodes CASSPPRTGRTGELFF.

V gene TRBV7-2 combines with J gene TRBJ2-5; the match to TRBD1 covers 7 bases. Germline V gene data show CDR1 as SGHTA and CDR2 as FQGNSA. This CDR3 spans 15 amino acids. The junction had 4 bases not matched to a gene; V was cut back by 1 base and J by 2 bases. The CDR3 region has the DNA TGTGCCAGCAGCTTAGGGCGGACAGGACAAGAGACCCAGTACTTC. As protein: CASSLGRTGQETQYF.

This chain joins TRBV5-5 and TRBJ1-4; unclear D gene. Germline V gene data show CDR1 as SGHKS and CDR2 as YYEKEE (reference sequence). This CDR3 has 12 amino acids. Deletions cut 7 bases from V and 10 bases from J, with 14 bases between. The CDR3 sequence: CASRWSEGKLFF. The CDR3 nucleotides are TGTGCCAGCCGCTGGTCCGAGGGAAAACTGTTTTTT.

The CDR3, as DNA: TGTGCTAGTGGTTTAGGACAGGGCGCTACCCTCTCCTACAATGAGCAGTTCTTC. Protein: CASGLGQGATLSYNEQFF. The chain links TRBV12-5 to TRBJ2-1, with TRBD1 matching 8 bases. The CDR3 covers 18 residues. Germline V CDR1 and CDR2: LGHNT, FRNRAP. V trimming: 3 bases; J trimming: 0 bases; junction bases outside the gene matches: 10.

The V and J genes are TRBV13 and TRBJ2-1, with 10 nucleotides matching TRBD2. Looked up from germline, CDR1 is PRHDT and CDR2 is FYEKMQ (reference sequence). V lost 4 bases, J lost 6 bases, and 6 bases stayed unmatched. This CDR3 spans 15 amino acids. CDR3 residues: CASSSSGSSANEQFF. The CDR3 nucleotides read TGTGCCAGCAGCTCTAGCGGGAGTTCGGCCAATGAGCAGTTCTTC.

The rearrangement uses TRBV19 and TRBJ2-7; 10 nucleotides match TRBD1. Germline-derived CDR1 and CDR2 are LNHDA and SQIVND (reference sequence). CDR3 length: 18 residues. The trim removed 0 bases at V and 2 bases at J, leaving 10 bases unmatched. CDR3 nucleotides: TGTGCCAGTAGTATAGAAGTTTTCCGGGACAGGGGACCCTACGAGCAGTACTTC. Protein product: CASSIEVFRDRGPYEQYF.

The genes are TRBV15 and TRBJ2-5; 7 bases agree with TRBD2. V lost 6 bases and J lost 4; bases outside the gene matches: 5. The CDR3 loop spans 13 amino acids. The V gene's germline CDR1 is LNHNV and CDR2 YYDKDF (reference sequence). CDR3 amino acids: CATRSIAGETQYF. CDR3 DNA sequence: TGTGCCACCAGGAGTATAGCGGGAGAGACCCAGTACTTC.